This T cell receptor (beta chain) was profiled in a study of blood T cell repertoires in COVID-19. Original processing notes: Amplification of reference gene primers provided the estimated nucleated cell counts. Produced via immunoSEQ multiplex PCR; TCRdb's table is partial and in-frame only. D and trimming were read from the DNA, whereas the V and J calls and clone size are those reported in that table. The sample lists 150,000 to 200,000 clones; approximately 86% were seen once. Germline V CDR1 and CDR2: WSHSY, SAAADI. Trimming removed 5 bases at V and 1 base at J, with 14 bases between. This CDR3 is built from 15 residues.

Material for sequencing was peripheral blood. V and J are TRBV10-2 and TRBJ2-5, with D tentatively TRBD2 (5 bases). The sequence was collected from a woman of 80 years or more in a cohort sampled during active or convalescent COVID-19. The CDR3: CASSPWRAAQETQYF. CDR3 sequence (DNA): TGCGCCAGCAGTCCTTGGCGGGCCGCCCAAGAGACCCAGTACTTC.